The clone carrying this TCR beta chain was found a few times. The antigen remains undetermined. Expressed TCRB transcripts were sequenced because the isolated RNA had all been reverse transcribed beforehand. The data were produced by immunoSEQ multiplex PCR, yet TCRdb's version contains in-frame clones alone and is incomplete. The repertoire consists of about 650,000 clones, with 12% occurring once and the leading ten covering about 0.11%. The V segment lost 1 base and the J segment 3 bases; nucleotides outside the gene matches: 7. This CDR3 is built from 16 residues. From germline, CDR1 is SGHAT and CDR2 FQNNGV. The data stem from a study of beta chain features in type 1 diabetes. Overall study findings and caveats: Moderate yet significant TCRB CDR3 shortening was seen in Type 1 diabetes patients in all four CD4+ subsets.

The sequenced sample consisted of naive CD4+ T cells from blood. This chain uses TRBV11-2 with TRBJ1-2; TRBD1 matches 8 bases. This TCR was recovered from a man aged 25 to 45 with type 1 diabetes. The CDR3: CASSLGTGFADYGYTF. The CDR3 region has the DNA TGTGCCAGCAGCTTAGGGACAGGGTTTGCGGACTATGGCTACACCTTC.